The 24 T cell receptor beta chains in this list originate from one sample, sequenced in a study of regulatory T cells in long-lasting Graves disease. Construction of the TCR beta libraries employed iRepertoire HTBI primers in conjunction with Arm-PCR of CDR3 regions. TCRdb processed the multiplex PCR reads anew with MiXCR; each CDR3 protein has one entry. The table lists 450,000 to 700,000 distinct CDR3 sequences, about 13% of them singletons. This sample's time point: newly diagnosed GD, antithyroid drugs for less than 3 months. From RNA extracted from PBMCs, the TCR library was made. Separately, the same data were catalogued under a study of T cells in Graves' hyperthyroidism and ophthalmopathy.

Material: peripheral blood mononuclear cells (PBMCs), obtained at new diagnosis, from a patient treated with antithyroid drugs. Receptor source: a man aged 30-40 years with Graves disease.

This clonotype came up a few times. V usage is TRBV12-3 or TRBV12-4 and J usage is TRBJ2-7; D may match TRBD1 or TRBD2 (5 bases each). The CDR3 has 15 amino acids. Deletions cut 3 bases from V and 0 bases from J, with 12 bases between. This CDR3 is CASSLGLASSYEQYF. For the CDR3, the DNA is TGTGCCAGCAGTTTGGGGCTAGCCTCCTCCTACGAGCAGTACTTC.

This clonotype was counted at least ten times. V and J are TRBV11-2 and TRBJ2-3; D possibly corresponds to TRBD2 (6 bases). V was trimmed by 0 bases and J by 6 bases, leaving 13 bases between them. CDR3 size: 15 residues. CDR1 SGHAT and CDR2 FQNNGV come from the germline V gene. For the CDR3, the DNA is TGTGCCAGCAGCTTAGACGGACTACCTCTTGATACGCAGTATTTT. It yields the protein CASSLDGLPLDTQYF. Using reference TRBV11-2 and TRBJ2-3 for the parts outside the CDR3, the full variable domain is EAGVAQSPRYKIIEKRQSVAFWCNPISGHATLYWYQQILGQGPKLLIQFQNNGVVDDSQLPKDRFSAERLKGVDSTLKIQPAKLEDSAVYLCASSLDGLPLDTQYFGPGTRLTVL.

This clonotype was seen repeatedly, ten times or more. This chain uses TRBV12-3 or TRBV12-4 with TRBJ2-3; 10 nucleotides align to TRBD2. The CDR3 is 14 residues long. The V gene end was trimmed by 3 bases and the J gene end by 5 bases; junction bases not matched to a gene: 2. The CDR3 DNA is TGTGCCAGCAGTTTCGCTAGCGGGAGAGATACGCAGTATTTT. Encoded protein: CASSFASGRDTQYF.

This clonotype was picked up many times. The V gene is TRBV28, the J gene TRBJ1-2; D not resolved. CDR1 is MDHEN, CDR2 SYDVKM, per germline. The CDR3 is 14 amino acids. Trimming pared 2 bases from V and 6 bases from J, leaving 13 bases between. The CDR3 coding sequence is TGTGCCAGCAGTTTAGGATTTGGAGGGCATGGCTACACCTTC. As protein: CASSLGFGGHGYTF.

This clonotype has only a few counts. The V and J genes are TRBV30 and TRBJ2-3; unclear D gene. V was cut by 2 bases and J by 6 bases, with 15 bases left in between. The CDR3 is made up of 14 amino acids. Germline-derived CDR1 and CDR2 are GTSNPN and SVGIG (reference sequence). The CDR3 reads CAWSRRAGSDTQYF. In DNA form, the CDR3 reads TGTGCCTGGAGTCGAAGGGCCGGTTCGGATACGCAGTATTTT.

V and J are TRBV6-1 and TRBJ2-7; TRBD2 matches 8 bases. Unmatched junction bases numbered 12, after V lost 5 bases and J lost 3 bases. The CDR3 totals 16 residues. CDR1 is MNHNS, CDR2 SASEGT, per germline. The CDR3 reads CASSRVVASGCYEQYF. CDR3 DNA sequence: TGTGCCAGCAGTCGAGTTGTGGCTAGCGGGTGCTACGAGCAGTACTTC.

This chain uses TRBV29-1 with TRBJ1-1, with D possibly TRBD1 on 5 matching bases. Trimming stripped 4 bases from V and 4 bases from J, with 13 bases between. Germline loops: CDR1 SQVTM, CDR2 ANQGSEA. The CDR3 sequence is 13 residues long. The CDR3 loop is CSVAFRGLTEAFF. In nucleotides, the CDR3 is TGCAGCGTTGCGTTTAGGGGCCTCACTGAAGCTTTCTTT.

A note on this clonotype: The likely explanation is a read error, given a far larger clone one base away. The rearrangement joins TRBV6-4 to TRBJ1-4; TRBD1 is a possible D gene (5 bases). Per germline, CDR1 MRHNA and CDR2 SNTAGT. The CDR3 is made up of 15 amino acids. The CDR3 region has the DNA TGTGTCAACTCACCACCGGGGGAGACTAATGAAAAACTGTTTTTT. Its protein is CVNSPPGETNEKLFF.

Worth noting for this clonotype: The junction and the germline gene differ at one end; a read error may be behind it. The DNA for the CDR3 is TGTGCCAGCAGCCCATTCCCTCGTTTC. Translated: CASSPFPRF. The chain employs TRBV14 and TRBJ1-1, with D unclear. Germline CDR1 and CDR2: SGHDN and FVKESK. This CDR3 contains 9 residues.

This clonotype was seen just once. This likely reflects a read error, since a far larger clone is one base away. The V gene is TRBV12-3 or TRBV12-4, the J gene TRBJ2-3; no firm D call. Judging by the DNA end, TRBJ2-5 fits better; the J call may be wrong. This CDR3 comprises 12 residues. In DNA, the CDR3 is TGTGCCAGCAGACCACATGCAGAGACCCAGTACTTC. Its translation is CASRPHAETQYF.

This clonotype occurred a few times. The J gene is TRBJ2-5, the V gene TRBV14; D gene unclear. CDR3 length: 14 amino acids. Germline V gives CDR1 SGHDN, CDR2 FVKESK. Trimming stripped 3 bases from V and 3 bases from J, with 11 bases between. The chain's CDR3 is CASSQFPLKETQYF. The DNA of the CDR3 is TGTGCCAGCAGCCAGTTTCCCCTTAAAGAGACCCAGTACTTC.

The rearrangement uses TRBV5-1 and TRBJ2-5; D is undetermined. Germline V gene lookup returns CDR1 SGHRS and CDR2 YFSETQ. This CDR3 contains 13 residues. V lost 5 bases to trimming and J lost 2 bases, with 10 bases between them. The CDR3 DNA follows: TGCGCCAGCAGAAGGTGGGGACAAGAGACCCAGTACTTC. Protein: CASRRWGQETQYF.

There are many counts of this clonotype. V usage is TRBV27 and J usage is TRBJ2-5, with D uncertain. The CDR3 runs 13 residues. Germline V gene lookup returns CDR1 MNHEY and CDR2 SMNVEV (reference sequence). V lost 4 bases and J lost 5, with 11 bases in between. The CDR3: CASSWVAKETQYF. Here the CDR3 DNA reads TGTGCCAGCAGTTGGGTCGCAAAGGAGACCCAGTACTTC.

Many counts were recorded for this clonotype. The chain links TRBV18 to TRBJ1-1; D not resolved. The germline gives CDR1 KGHSH, CDR2 LQKENI. The CDR3 covers 11 residues. Trimming pared 2 bases from V and 6 bases from J, leaving 4 bases between. The CDR3 sequence is CASSPAPEAFF. CDR3 nucleotide sequence: TGTGCCAGCTCACCAGCGCCTGAAGCTTTCTTT. Combining the CDR3 with reference TRBV18 and TRBJ1-1 gives the whole variable domain NAGVMQNPRHLVRRRGQEARLRCSPMKGHSHVYWYRQLPEEGLKFMVYLQKENIIDESGMPKERFSAEFPKEGPSILRIQQVVRGDSAAYFCASSPAPEAFFGQGTRLTVV.

This clonotype was seen at least ten times. This sequence joins TRBV12-3 or TRBV12-4 and TRBJ1-5; D remains ambiguous. This CDR3 region has 14 residues. V was cut by 6 bases and J by 3 bases, with 12 bases left in between. The CDR3 bases are TGTGCCAGCAGCTTGGAGAGGGACAATCAGCCCCAGCATTTT. This encodes CASSLERDNQPQHF.

This clonotype occurred many times. The chain recombines TRBV29-1 with TRBJ1-2; TRBD1 agrees at 7 bases. This CDR3 has 13 amino acids. V gave up 5 bases and J gave up 3 bases; unmatched junction bases: 6. Germline CDR1 and CDR2: SQVTM and ANQGSEA. The chain's CDR3 is CSVRQGLDYGYTF. The CDR3 DNA reads as TGCAGCGTTCGACAGGGTCTCGACTATGGCTACACCTTC.

This chain connects TRBV10-1 to TRBJ2-7; 8 bases agree with TRBD1. CDR3 size: 17 residues. The V segment lost 3 bases and the J segment 5 bases; nucleotides outside the gene matches: 15. Looked up from germline, CDR1 is WNHNN and CDR2 is SYGVQD (reference sequence). The CDR3 DNA sequence: TGCGCCAGCAGTGACACCCGAGGACAGGGAAGGGACCACGAGCAGTACTTC. This gives the protein CASSDTRGQGRDHEQYF.

The chain is built from TRBV9 and TRBJ2-1; D ambiguous. The CDR3 consists of 14 residues. Trimming cost V 6 bases and J 0 bases, with 10 bases left between them. CDR1 SGDLS and CDR2 YYNGEE come from the germline V gene. CDR3 sequence reads: CASTSTSSYNEQFF. DNA of the CDR3: TGTGCCAGCACCAGTACCAGCTCCTACAATGAGCAGTTCTTC. Combining the CDR3 with reference TRBV9 and TRBJ2-1 gives the whole variable domain DSGVTQTPKHLITATGQRVTLRCSPRSGDLSVYWYQQSLDQGLQFLIQYYNGEERAKGNILERFSAQQFPDLHSELNLSSLELGDSALYFCASTSTSSYNEQFFGPGTRLTVL.

The J gene is TRBJ2-7, the V gene TRBV27, with D possibly being TRBD2 (6 bases). V lost 6 bases, J lost 2 bases, and 14 bases lay in between. From germline, CDR1 is MNHEY and CDR2 SMNVEV (reference sequence). There are 14 residues in the CDR3. DNA of the CDR3: TGTGCCAGCAGGGCCAGGACTATGACCTACGAGCAGTACTTC. It specifies CASRARTMTYEQYF.

This clonotype was observed a handful of times. J is TRBJ2-2 and V is TRBV12-3 or TRBV12-4; D is perhaps TRBD1 (5 bases). The V gene lost 7 bases and the J gene lost 4 bases, with 16 bases spanning the gap. The CDR3 has 15 residues. The CDR3 loop is CASIIGESGTGELFF. CDR3 DNA: TGTGCCAGCATAATAGGGGAATCGGGCACCGGGGAGCTGTTTTTT.

This clonotype was counted many times. The rearrangement uses TRBV5-1 and TRBJ2-1; D is unclear. The CDR3 is 11 residues long. The V end lost 4 bases, the J end lost 7 bases, and 6 bases lay between the germline ends. Germline values: CDR1 SGHRS, CDR2 YFSETQ. The CDR3 region has the DNA TGCGCCAGCAGCGTAGTAAATGAGCAGTTCTTC. The encoded protein is CASSVVNEQFF.

Many counts were recorded for this clonotype. CDR3 residues: CASSFTGAGEKLFF. The DNA of the CDR3 is TGTGCCAGCAGCTTCACAGGGGCTGGGGAAAAACTGTTTTTT. The rearrangement uses TRBV7-9 and TRBJ1-4; 7 positions match TRBD1. This CDR3 has 14 residues. With V trimmed by 3 bases and J by 8 bases, 6 bases remained unmatched. Looked up from germline, CDR1 is SEHNR and CDR2 is FQNEAQ (reference sequence).

This clonotype was picked up many times. The V and J genes are TRBV2 and TRBJ2-5, with D perhaps TRBD2 (5 bases). V lost 4 bases to trimming and J lost 2 bases, with 11 bases between them. The CDR3 is 14 residues long. Germline V gene sequence: CDR1 SNHLY, CDR2 FYNNEI. CDR3 in DNA: TGTGCCAGCAGTGGGGTAGCGAAACAAGAGACCCAGTACTTC. It yields the protein CASSGVAKQETQYF. Full variable domain (remainder filled in from reference TRBV2 and TRBJ2-5): EPEVTQTPSHQVTQMGQEVILRCVPISNHLYFYWYRQILGQKVEFLVSFYNNEISEKSEIFDDQFSVERPDGSNFTLKIRSTKLEDSAMYFCASSGVAKQETQYFGPGTRLLVL.

V is TRBV9 and J is TRBJ2-3; D unresolved. The CDR3 spans 13 residues. With 0 bases removed from V and 4 bases from J, the gap between germline ends came to 6 bases. Per germline, CDR1 SGDLS and CDR2 YYNGEE. This CDR3 is CASSVALADTQYF. Here the CDR3 DNA reads TGTGCCAGCAGCGTAGCGTTGGCAGATACGCAGTATTTT.